Listed below are T cell receptor beta chains from one sample, sequenced in a study of blood T cells in healthy people across ages. In TCRdb, the 5' RACE reads were re-called with MiXCR into one record per CDR3 protein. Of 700,000 to 850,000 distinct CDR3 sequences listed, roughly 35% are singletons. Sequenced material: blood. Source of these receptors: a man aged 18 to 35 in good health. Both conserved end residues are trimmed from each CDR3.

cdr3_length | j_call | v_call | cdr3_aa
11 | NA | TRBV7-9 | ASSFQNAETQY
13 | TRBJ1-4 | TRBV12-3/TRBV12-4 | ASSEPTATNEKLF
16 | TRBJ2-3 | TRBV11-2 | ASSLDKKGTTSSDTQY
12 | TRBJ2-5 | TRBV29-1 | SVKRHVPEGTQY
12 | TRBJ2-3 | TRBV19 | ASSKGTSTDTQY
14 | TRBJ1-6 | TRBV7-9 | ASTQSRGARNSPLH
10 | TRBJ2-7 | TRBV13 | ASSLQDLEQY
11 | TRBJ2-5 | TRBV30 | AWSVRNQETQY
13 | TRBJ2-1 | TRBV5-6 | ASRLHGGASAEQF
14 | TRBJ2-3 | TRBV12-3/TRBV12-4 | ASSLARGRSTDTQY
11 | TRBJ2-1 | TRBV6-6 | ASSYSNRNEQF
13 | TRBJ2-3 | TRBV12-3/TRBV12-4 | ASRLGGGGTDTQY
15 | TRBJ2-2 | TRBV12-3/TRBV12-4 | ASSFGRGRPFDGELF
15 | TRBJ1-5 | TRBV4-1 | ASSHDRTGGQYQPQH
11 | TRBJ1-1 | TRBV25-1 | ASTRGQGDSAF
14 | TRBJ2-6 | TRBV12-3/TRBV12-4 | ASSSNRDSGANVLT
13 | TRBJ2-7 | TRBV6-2/TRBV6-3 | ASSSSGTGYYEQY
12 | TRBJ2-7 | TRBV7-2 | ASSQSGTAYEQY
13 | TRBJ1-1 | TRBV4-2 | ASSLGGQGNTEAF
12 | TRBJ2-2 | TRBV6-5 | ASTKPWGAGELF
11 | NA | TRBV20-1 | SARDAPNNEQY
13 | TRBJ2-1 | TRBV4-2 | ASSHSLVAYNEQF
14 | TRBJ1-5 | TRBV20-1 | SARGDGTSRNQPQH
14 | TRBJ2-7 | TRBV12-3/TRBV12-4 | ASSHILASGGYEQY
10 | TRBJ2-7 | TRBV2 | ASTQVEGEQY
11 | TRBJ2-1 | TRBV20-1 | SAARPTYNEQF
13 | TRBJ2-5 | TRBV5-1 | ASSLNPSRTGTQY
12 | TRBJ2-3 | TRBV12-3/TRBV12-4 | ASGPGGDTDTQY
13 | TRBJ2-1 | TRBV4-1 | ASSAGISSYNEQF
12 | TRBJ1-4 | TRBV6-1 | ASTPGQGFEKLF
12 | TRBJ2-1 | TRBV29-1 | SVAKTGSYNEQF
12 | TRBJ2-3 | TRBV18 | ASSPPGTTDTQY
12 | TRBJ1-5 | TRBV4-1 | ASSQGGGSQPQH
14 | TRBJ1-1 | TRBV15 | ATTKVRGAKNTEAF
12 | TRBJ1-1 | TRBV20-1 | SAGKGPMSTEAF
14 | TRBJ1-1 | TRBV5-5 | ASSLVPGEGNTEAF
11 | TRBJ2-1 | TRBV9 | ASSALDRSEQF
11 | TRBJ2-1 | TRBV4-3 | ASSQDLVSEQF
15 | TRBJ2-2 | TRBV6-1 | ASRKPPPGGNTGELF
11 | TRBJ2-4 | TRBV20-1 | SARLGVEDIQY
12 | TRBJ1-5 | TRBV2 | ASRGQNYNQPQH
17 | TRBJ2-1 | TRBV20-1 | SARDWGLAEGRELNEQF
12 | TRBJ2-3 | TRBV29-1 | SVDPTGSTDTQY
13 | TRBJ2-3 | TRBV29-1 | SVEDGGFSTDTQY
14 | TRBJ2-1 | TRBV4-1 | ASSLGTSGAYNEQF
14 | TRBJ1-1 | TRBV3-1 | ASSQDYTGPSTEAF
14 | TRBJ1-4 | TRBV3-1 | ASSPMAYSTNEKLF
14 | TRBJ1-2 | TRBV5-5 | ASSLAETLGRYGYT
12 | NA | TRBV12-5 | VSVGQASYNEQY